This T cell receptor beta chain was retrieved from a study of control samples from healthy donors and cancer patients. From germline, CDR1 is SNHLY and CDR2 FYNNEI. V gave up 3 bases and J gave up 2 bases, with 6 bases separating them. The CDR3 sequence is 13 residues long. The protocol was immunoSEQ multiplex PCR, while the TCRdb copy is restricted to in-frame clones and leaves out a portion. The sample includes under 200,000 clones, around 96% of them seen just once. Material for sequencing was blood. The rearrangement joins TRBV2 to TRBJ2-3, with no clear D. This receptor was identified in a woman in her thirties or forties in good health. CDR3 residues: CASSDDNTDTQYF. CDR3 bases: TGTGCCAGCAGTGACGACAACACAGATACGCAGTATTTT.